A selection of T cell receptor beta chains follows, all from one sample in a study of T cells in Graves' hyperthyroidism and ophthalmopathy. Each CDR3 protein is one row after TCRdb ran MiXCR on the multiplex PCR reads. The sample gives around 260,000 distinct CDR3 sequences, less than 30% of which show up once; roughly 24% is in the top ten. The specimen sequenced was blood. The origin of the receptors is a man aged 35-49 years with Graves' hyperthyroidism that later progressed to Graves' ophthalmopathy. Both conserved end residues are part of each CDR3. A D gene is named only where the DNA matches it firmly. Clone size is shown for a subset of rows, as once, few, many or a class of expanded clone.

CDR3: CASSLSRLAGVEQYF
DNA: TGTGCCAGCAGCTTGTCTCGACTAGCGGGAGTTGAGCAGTACTTC
V: TRBV5-4
J: TRBJ2-7
D: TRBD2
size: many

CDR3: CAIKGVGTGELFF
DNA: TGTGCCATTAAGGGGGTCGGCACCGGGGAGCTGTTTTTT
V: TRBV12-3/TRBV12-4
J: TRBJ2-2
D: NA
size: NA

CDR3: CSAGSGTSGETQYF
DNA: TGCAGTGCTGGCTCCGGGACTAGCGGAGAGACCCAGTACTTC
V: TRBV20-1
J: TRBJ2-5
D: TRBD2
size: NA

CDR3: CASSRQGLYGYTF
DNA: TGTGCCAGCAGTCGACAGGGCCTTTATGGCTACACCTTC
V: TRBV2
J: TRBJ1-2
D: TRBD1
size: once

CDR3: CASSYVSGAHEQYF
DNA: TGTGCCAGCAGTTACGTGTCGGGAGCACACGAGCAGTACTTC
V: TRBV6-5
J: TRBJ2-7
D: NA
size: NA

CDR3: CASSRGLSNYGYTF
DNA: TGTGCCAGCAGCCGGGGCCTATCGAACTATGGCTACACCTTC
V: TRBV28
J: TRBJ1-2
D: NA
size: NA

CDR3: CASSDRAGANVLTF
DNA: TGCGCCAGCAGCGACAGGGCTGGGGCCAACGTCCTGACTTTC
V: TRBV5-1
J: TRBJ2-6
D: TRBD1
size: NA

CDR3: CASSEASSYEQYF
DNA: TGTGCCAGCTCAGAGGCTAGCAGCTACGAGCAGTACTTC
V: TRBV18
J: TRBJ2-7
D: NA
size: many

CDR3: CASSLTSGDSYEQYF
DNA: TGTGCCAGCAGCCTGACTAGCGGTGACTCCTACGAGCAGTACTTC
V: TRBV11-3
J: TRBJ2-7
D: TRBD2
size: NA

CDR3: CASSKQEGTEAFF
DNA: TGTGCCAGCAGTAAACAGGAGGGCACTGAAGCTTTCTTT
V: TRBV12-3/TRBV12-4
J: TRBJ1-1
D: NA
size: many

CDR3: CASHPRTETQYF
DNA: TGTGCCAGCCACCCCCGGACAGAGACCCAGTACTTC
V: TRBV7-9
J: TRBJ2-5
D: NA
size: many

CDR3: CASSQVRGSGTGELFF
DNA: TGTGCCAGCAGCCAAGTACGTGGGAGTGGCACCGGGGAGCTGTTTTTT
V: TRBV3-1
J: TRBJ2-2
D: NA
size: few

CDR3: CASSLSQGSYEQYF
DNA: TGTGCCAGCAGTTTATCACAGGGGAGCTACGAGCAGTACTTC
V: TRBV28
J: TRBJ2-7
D: TRBD1
size: NA

CDR3: CSARLVAGPYEQYF
DNA: TGCAGTGCTAGGCTAGTAGCGGGACCCTACGAGCAGTACTTC
V: TRBV20-1
J: TRBJ2-7
D: TRBD2
size: many

CDR3: CASSLKAGIDTGELFF
DNA: TGTGCCAGCAGTTTAAAAGCGGGAATCGATACCGGGGAGCTGTTTTTT
V: TRBV27
J: TRBJ2-2
D: TRBD2
size: many

CDR3: CASSLIPGQVNTEAFF
DNA: TGTGCCAGCAGTTTGATCCCGGGACAGGTTAACACTGAAGCTTTCTTT
V: TRBV12-3/TRBV12-4
J: TRBJ1-1
D: TRBD1
size: NA

CDR3: CASREQGSLQPQHF
DNA: TGTGCCAGCAGAGAACAGGGTAGTCTACAGCCCCAGCATTTT
V: TRBV6-1
J: TRBJ1-5
D: NA
size: NA

CDR3: CASSQSGTGGAYQPQHF
DNA: TGTGCCAGCAGCCAATCCGGAACAGGGGGCGCCTATCAGCCCCAGCATTTT
V: TRBV6-1
J: TRBJ1-5
D: TRBD1
size: NA

CDR3: CASSISGPYTGELFF
DNA: TGTGCCAGTAGTATTTCCGGGCCGTACACCGGGGAGCTGTTTTTT
V: TRBV19
J: TRBJ2-2
D: NA
size: many

CDR3: CATSLKPGELFF
DNA: TGTGCCACCAGTCTTAAGCCCGGGGAGCTGTTTTTT
V: TRBV24-1
J: TRBJ2-2
D: NA
size: NA

CDR3: CASSGGEAGTQYF
DNA: TGCGCCAGCAGCGGTGGCGAAGCGGGGACCCAGTACTTC
V: TRBV5-1
J: TRBJ2-5
D: NA
size: many

CDR3: CACGAGELFF
DNA: TGTGCCTGCGGGGCCGGGGAGCTGTTTTTT
V: TRBV30
J: TRBJ2-2
D: NA
size: many

CDR3: CASSFGQTGDLGKQYF
DNA: TGTGCCAGCAGCTTCGGCCAGACAGGGGACCTGGGGAAGCAGTACTTC
V: TRBV19
J: TRBJ2-7
D: TRBD1
size: NA

CDR3: CAWSPPPTYSGYGYTF
DNA: TGTGCCTGGAGTCCACCGCCGACTTACTCGGGCTATGGCTACACCTTC
V: TRBV30
J: TRBJ1-2
D: NA
size: many

CDR3: CASSRLNYGYTF
DNA: TGTGCCAGCAGCAGGCTTAACTATGGCTACACCTTC
V: TRBV6-5
J: TRBJ1-2
D: NA
size: many

CDR3: CAWNRLRGQRETQYF
DNA: TGTGCCTGGAATAGGCTCCGGGGGCAGAGAGAGACCCAGTACTTC
V: TRBV30
J: TRBJ2-5
D: NA
size: many

CDR3: CAWGQGAYEQYF
DNA: TGTGCCTGGGGGCAGGGGGCCTACGAGCAGTACTTC
V: TRBV30
J: TRBJ2-7
D: TRBD1
size: many

CDR3: CASSEASGGQETQYF
DNA: TGTGCCAGCAGTGAAGCCAGCGGGGGCCAAGAGACCCAGTACTTC
V: TRBV6-1
J: TRBJ2-5
D: TRBD2
size: once

CDR3: CASSLITSGSKNIQYF
DNA: TGTGCCAGCAGTTTAATAACTAGCGGGAGTAAAAACATTCAGTACTTC
V: TRBV28
J: TRBJ2-4
D: TRBD2
size: NA

CDR3: CASRPVGGGETQYF
DNA: TGTGCCAGCAGGCCCGTAGGGGGTGGGGAGACCCAGTACTTC
V: TRBV12-3/TRBV12-4
J: TRBJ2-5
D: NA
size: NA

CDR3: CASSPETGSFYEQYF
DNA: TGTGCCAGCAGTCCAGAGACAGGATCCTTCTACGAGCAGTACTTC
V: TRBV6-2/TRBV6-3
J: TRBJ2-7
D: NA
size: NA

CDR3: CAITGTSAGELFF
DNA: TGTGCCATCACCGGGACTAGTGCCGGGGAGCTGTTTTTT
V: TRBV10-3
J: TRBJ2-2
D: TRBD2
size: many

CDR3: CASSYGTGALSNQPQHF
DNA: TGTGCCAGCAGTTACGGTACAGGGGCCTTGAGCAATCAGCCCCAGCATTTT
V: TRBV6-2/TRBV6-3
J: TRBJ1-5
D: TRBD1
size: NA

CDR3: CAWSPGLAGKETQYF
DNA: TGTGCCTGGAGTCCGGGACTAGCGGGAAAAGAGACCCAGTACTTC
V: TRBV30
J: TRBJ2-5
D: TRBD2
size: many

CDR3: CAWTTGGWQPQHF
DNA: TGTGCCTGGACCACAGGGGGCTGGCAGCCCCAGCATTTT
V: TRBV30
J: TRBJ1-5
D: TRBD1
size: few

CDR3: CAISERGLYEQYF
DNA: TGTGCCATCAGTGAACGGGGACTCTACGAGCAGTACTTC
V: TRBV10-3
J: TRBJ2-7
D: NA
size: many

CDR3: CASSGGQSGTYEQYF
DNA: TGTGCCAGCAGTGGGGGACAGAGTGGGACCTACGAGCAGTACTTC
V: TRBV6-1
J: TRBJ2-7
D: TRBD1
size: few

CDR3: CASSPQWRVNTEAFF
DNA: TGTGCCAGCAGCCCCCAATGGCGCGTGAACACTGAAGCTTTCTTT
V: TRBV7-9
J: TRBJ1-1
D: NA
size: many

CDR3: CASTPGQASSGNTIYF
DNA: TGTGCCAGCACCCCCGGACAGGCAAGCTCTGGAAACACCATATATTTT
V: TRBV2
J: TRBJ1-3
D: TRBD1
size: many

CDR3: CASSFMMEQYF
DNA: TGTGCCAGCAGTTTTATGATGGAGCAGTACTTC
V: TRBV28
J: TRBJ2-7
D: NA
size: NA

CDR3: CSARDPANEGYTF
DNA: TGCAGTGCTAGAGATCCCGCTAACGAAGGCTACACCTTC
V: TRBV20-1
J: TRBJ1-2
D: NA
size: NA

CDR3: CASSLAGTSRPGELFF
DNA: TGTGCCAGCAGCTTAGCCGGGACTAGTCGTCCCGGGGAGCTGTTTTTT
V: TRBV7-2
J: TRBJ2-2
D: TRBD2
size: many

CDR3: CASSIDEAGNREQYF
DNA: TGTGCCAGTAGTATAGATGAAGCGGGGAATCGCGAGCAGTACTTC
V: TRBV19
J: TRBJ2-7
D: TRBD2
size: NA

CDR3: CATSRSPGTFEQETQYF
DNA: TGTGCCACCAGCAGATCCCCCGGGACTTTCGAGCAAGAGACCCAGTACTTC
V: TRBV15
J: TRBJ2-5
D: NA
size: many

CDR3: CASSLAGGGRETQYF
DNA: TGTGCCAGCAGTTTGGCGGGGGGCGGCAGAGAGACCCAGTACTTC
V: TRBV12-3/TRBV12-4
J: TRBJ2-5
D: TRBD2
size: NA

CDR3: CASSRGRMSTEAFF
DNA: TGTGCCAGCAGCCGTGGAAGGATGAGCACTGAAGCTTTCTTT
V: TRBV12-3/TRBV12-4
J: TRBJ1-1
D: NA
size: many

CDR3: CASSQTADGYTF
DNA: TGCGCCAGCAGCCAGACAGCAGATGGCTACACCTTC
V: TRBV5-1
J: TRBJ1-2
D: NA
size: few

CDR3: CASSAFPSSGVGETQYF
DNA: TGTGCCAGCAGCGCCTTCCCAAGTAGCGGAGTGGGGGAGACCCAGTACTTC
V: TRBV9
J: TRBJ2-5
D: NA
size: NA

CDR3: CASSIVGGSETQYF
DNA: TGTGCCAGTAGTATAGTCGGCGGGAGTGAGACCCAGTACTTC
V: TRBV19
J: TRBJ2-5
D: TRBD2
size: NA

CDR3: CSARGGTDNGEQYF
DNA: TGCAGTGCTAGGGGGGGGACTGATAACGGCGAGCAGTACTTC
V: TRBV20-1
J: TRBJ2-7
D: TRBD2
size: many

CDR3: CASSFGGLAGETQYF
DNA: TGTGCCAGCAGTTTCGGGGGACTAGCGGGGGAGACCCAGTACTTC
V: TRBV12-3/TRBV12-4
J: TRBJ2-5
D: TRBD2
size: many

CDR3: CASSPRSGVYEQYF
DNA: TGTGCCAGCAGTCCCCGGTCTGGGGTCTACGAGCAGTACTTC
V: TRBV27
J: TRBJ2-7
D: NA
size: NA

CDR3: CSASGPGQNTEAFF
DNA: TGCAGTGCTAGTGGCCCGGGACAGAACACTGAAGCTTTCTTT
V: TRBV20-1
J: TRBJ1-1
D: NA
size: NA